Sequencing of this T cell receptor beta chain was carried out in a study of OX40 agonist ivuxolimab in advanced cancers. Study-level information: An agonistic human IgG2 monoclonal antibody against OX40 (CD134) was given. The dose-escalation group included hepatocellular carcinoma, melanoma, renal cell carcinoma and head and neck cancer. Study conclusions and caveats: In general, CD8+ T cells held more expanded clones than CD4+ did, on average.

Of note for this clone: Antigen: not known.

Trimming removed 1 base at V and 3 bases at J, with 14 bases between. Germline CDR1 and CDR2: MNHEY and SMNVEV (reference sequence). The length of the CDR3 is 16 residues. Generated by immunoSEQ multiplex PCR, the TCRdb table keeps only in-frame clones and is missing some. Of roughly 100,000 clones in the sample, about nine tenths were seen once. Autoimmune disease history or systemic immunosuppression barred patients. This receptor was taken from an adult with an advanced solid tumor such as melanoma, head and neck, liver or kidney cancer. Material: CD4+ or CD8+ T cells sorted from blood, obtained in a trial of the OX40 agonist ivuxolimab. V gene TRBV27 combines with J gene TRBJ2-3; D is perhaps TRBD2 (6 bases). In DNA, the CDR3 is TGTGCCAGCAGTTTATTAGGGCTAGCGAAGACAGATACGCAGTATTTT. Translation gives CASSLLGLAKTDTQYF.